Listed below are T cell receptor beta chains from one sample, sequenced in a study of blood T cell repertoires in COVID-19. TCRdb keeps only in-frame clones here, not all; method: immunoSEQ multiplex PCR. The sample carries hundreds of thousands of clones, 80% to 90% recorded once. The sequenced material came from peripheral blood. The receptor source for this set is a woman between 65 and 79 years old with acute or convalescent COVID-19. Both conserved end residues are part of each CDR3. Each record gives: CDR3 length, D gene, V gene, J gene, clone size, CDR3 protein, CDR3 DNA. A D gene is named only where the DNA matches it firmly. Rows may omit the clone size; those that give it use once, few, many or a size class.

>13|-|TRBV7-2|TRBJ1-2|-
CASSLAEGYGYTF
TGTGCCAGCAGCTTAGCGGAGGGATATGGCTACACCTTC
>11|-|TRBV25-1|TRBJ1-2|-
CASSGGYGYTF
TGTGCCAGCAGTGGAGGGTATGGCTACACCTTC
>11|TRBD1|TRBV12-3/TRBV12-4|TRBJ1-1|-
CASSPGTGGFF
TGTGCCAGCAGTCCTGGGACAGGAGGCTTCTTT
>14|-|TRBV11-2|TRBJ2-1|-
CASSLGVSSNEQFF
TGTGCCAGCAGCTTAGGGGTTAGCTCCAATGAGCAGTTCTTC
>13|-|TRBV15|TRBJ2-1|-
CATNSDSYNEQFF
TGTGCCACCAACTCGGACAGCTACAATGAGCAGTTCTTC
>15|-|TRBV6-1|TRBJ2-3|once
CASSDKWGGRDTQYF
TGTGCCAGCAGTGACAAGTGGGGGGGCAGAGATACGCAGTATTTT
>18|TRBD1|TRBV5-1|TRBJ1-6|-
CASSLAGTGPGYNSPLHF
TGCGCCAGCAGCTTGGCCGGGACAGGGCCTGGGTATAATTCACCCCTCCACTTT
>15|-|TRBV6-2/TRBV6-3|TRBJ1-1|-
CASSYPTGLNTEAFF
TGTGCCAGCAGTTACCCTACAGGTTTGAACACTGAAGCTTTCTTT
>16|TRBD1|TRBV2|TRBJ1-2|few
CASSERGTGLRYGYTF
TGTGCCAGCAGCGAAAGAGGGACAGGGCTTCGCTATGGCTACACCTTC
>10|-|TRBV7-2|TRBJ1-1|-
CATINTEAFF
TGTGCCACTATTAACACTGAAGCTTTCTTT
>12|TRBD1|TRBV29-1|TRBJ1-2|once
CSVGDSYYGYTF
TGCAGCGTGGGGGACAGCTACTATGGCTACACCTTC
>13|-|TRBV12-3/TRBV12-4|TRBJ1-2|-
CASSLVTGNGYTF
TGTGCCAGCAGTTTGGTAACAGGGAACGGCTACACCTTC
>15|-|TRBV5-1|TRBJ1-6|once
CASSLDRLSSSPLHF
TGCGCCAGCAGCCTCGACAGGTTAAGCAGCTCGCCCCTCCACTTT
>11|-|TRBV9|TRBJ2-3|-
CASGATDTQYF
TGTGCCTCTGGGGCGACAGATACGCAGTATTTT
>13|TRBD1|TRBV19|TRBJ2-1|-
CASSRRGWNEQFF
TGTGCCAGTAGTCGCAGGGGGTGGAATGAGCAGTTCTTC
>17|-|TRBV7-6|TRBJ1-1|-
CASSLSGRNILNTEAFF
TGTGCCAGCAGCTTAAGTGGCAGGAATATTTTGAACACTGAAGCTTTCTTT
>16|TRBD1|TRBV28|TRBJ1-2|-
CASSFPTPGQGSGYTF
TGTGCCAGCAGTTTTCCTACACCGGGACAGGGGAGTGGCTACACCTTC
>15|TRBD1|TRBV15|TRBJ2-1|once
CATSIGTAQYNEQFF
TGTGCCACCAGCATCGGGACAGCACAATACAATGAGCAGTTCTTC
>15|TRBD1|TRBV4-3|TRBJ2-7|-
CASSLRTGGPYEQYF
TGCGCCAGCAGCCTTCGGACAGGGGGACCCTACGAGCAGTACTTC
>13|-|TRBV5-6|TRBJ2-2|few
CASSAGWTGELFF
TGTGCCAGCAGCGCCGGGTGGACCGGGGAGCTGTTTTTT
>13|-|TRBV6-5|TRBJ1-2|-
CASSYGQQYGYTF
TGTGCCAGCAGTTACGGGCAGCAATATGGCTACACCTTC
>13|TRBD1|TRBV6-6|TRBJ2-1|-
CASFRTGENEQFF
TGTGCCAGCTTTAGGACAGGAGAAAATGAGCAGTTCTTC
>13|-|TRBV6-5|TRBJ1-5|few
CASRGAFNQPQHF
TGTGCCAGCAGGGGGGCCTTCAATCAGCCCCAGCATTTT
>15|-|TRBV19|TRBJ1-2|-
CASSIDSSGSSGYTF
TGTGCCAGTAGTATAGACTCCTCAGGGTCTTCCGGCTACACCTTC
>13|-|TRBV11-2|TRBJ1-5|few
CASSLGENQPQHF
TGTGCCAGCAGCTTAGGTGAGAATCAGCCCCAGCATTTT
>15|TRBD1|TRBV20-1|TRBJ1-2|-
CSASPQTGLNYGYTF
TGCAGTGCTAGTCCCCAGACAGGGTTGAACTATGGCTACACCTTC
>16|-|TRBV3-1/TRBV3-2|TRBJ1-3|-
CASSQAGVNSGNTIYF
TGTGCCAGCAGCCAAGCCGGAGTGAACTCTGGAAACACCATATATTTT
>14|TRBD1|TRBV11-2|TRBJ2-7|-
CASSPDGTVPGQYF
TGTGCCAGCAGCCCCGACGGGACAGTCCCGGGGCAGTACTTC
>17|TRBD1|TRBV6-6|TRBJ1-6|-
CASSLSSGTGFNSPLHF
TGTGCCAGCAGTCTCTCCTCCGGGACAGGGTTTAATTCACCCCTCCACTTT
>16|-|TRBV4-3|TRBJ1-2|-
CASSQEGGGGNYGYTF
TGCGCCAGCAGCCAAGAAGGAGGGGGGGGTAACTATGGCTACACCTTC
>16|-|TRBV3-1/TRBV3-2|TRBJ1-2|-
CASSQDFEIPGYGYTF
TGTGCCAGCAGCCAAGATTTTGAGATTCCCGGCTATGGCTACACCTTC
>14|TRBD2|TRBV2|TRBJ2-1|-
CASIQSGVQVEQFF
TGTGCCAGCATCCAAAGCGGGGTTCAGGTTGAGCAGTTCTTC
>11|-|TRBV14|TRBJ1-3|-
CASSQELSIYF
TGTGCCAGCAGCCAAGAGCTATCCATATATTTT
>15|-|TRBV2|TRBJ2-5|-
CATSRLSVMAETQYF
TGTGCCACAAGTAGGCTGAGCGTAATGGCAGAGACCCAGTACTTC
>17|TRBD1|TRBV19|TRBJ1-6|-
CASSIDTGAAYNSPLHF
TGTGCCAGTAGTATCGACACAGGGGCGGCCTATAATTCACCCCTCCACTTT
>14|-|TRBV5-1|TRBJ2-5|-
CASSAGTDQETQYF
TGCGCCAGCAGCGCCGGGACTGATCAAGAGACCCAGTACTTC
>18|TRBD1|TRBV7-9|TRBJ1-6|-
CASSYPGTGVGGYSPLHF
TGTGCCAGCAGCTACCCCGGGACAGGGGTCGGTGGGTATTCACCCCTCCACTTT
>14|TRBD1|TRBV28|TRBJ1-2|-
CASSSGDRGYGYTF
TGTGCCAGCAGTTCAGGGGACAGGGGTTATGGCTACACCTTC
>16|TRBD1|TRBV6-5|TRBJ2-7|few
CASSYSMDRGNYEQYF
TGTGCCAGCAGTTACTCGATGGACAGGGGAAACTACGAGCAGTACTTC
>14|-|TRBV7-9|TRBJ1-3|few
CASRLGTFGNTIYF
TGTGCCAGCAGGCTAGGGACATTCGGAAACACCATATATTTT
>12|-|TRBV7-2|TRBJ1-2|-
CASRRGYYGYTF
TGTGCCAGCAGAAGGGGGTACTATGGCTACACCTTC
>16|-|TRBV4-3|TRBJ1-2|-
CASSQGGQANLYGYTF
TGCGCCAGCAGCCAAGGAGGGCAGGCTAACCTCTATGGCTACACCTTC
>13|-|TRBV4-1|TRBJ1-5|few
CASSQEILQPQHF
TGCGCCAGCAGCCAAGAGATACTGCAGCCCCAGCATTTT
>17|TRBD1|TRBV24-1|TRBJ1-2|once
CATSDSYRQGLDYGYTF
TGTGCCACCAGTGATTCCTACAGACAGGGACTTGACTATGGCTACACCTTC